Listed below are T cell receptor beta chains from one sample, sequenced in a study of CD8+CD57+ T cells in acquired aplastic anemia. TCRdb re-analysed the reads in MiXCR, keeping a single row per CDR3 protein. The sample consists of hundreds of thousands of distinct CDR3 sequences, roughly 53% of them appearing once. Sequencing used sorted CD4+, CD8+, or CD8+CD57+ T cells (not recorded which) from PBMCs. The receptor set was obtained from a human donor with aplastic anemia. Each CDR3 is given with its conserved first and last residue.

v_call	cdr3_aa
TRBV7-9	CASSLASGGAVRPSTSGQAGEQYF
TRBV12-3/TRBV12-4	CASSPSGQGKEKLFF
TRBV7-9	CASSLRQGSYQETQYF
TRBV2	CASTTELGKTQYF
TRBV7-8	CASSFQGCEKLFF
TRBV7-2	CATGLPPWETQYF
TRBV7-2	CASSSGTGGDMQYF
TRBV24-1	CATSDAERGGNEKLFF
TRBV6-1	CASSTGQVGTDTQYF
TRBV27	CASSLPRGRSWSPPHF
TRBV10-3	CATGDSYNSPLHF
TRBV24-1	CATSDTREGGTDTQYF
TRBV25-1	CASSVTGVNTEAFF
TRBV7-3	CASSLVGERNSPLHF
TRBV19	CASSTGTGISNQPQHF
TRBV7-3	CASSLASGTGYNEQFF
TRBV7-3	CASSLAPDYEQYF
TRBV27	CASSWTTGGNEQFF
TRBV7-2	CASSPPGLYEQYF
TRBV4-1	CASSQGWTSESYEQYF
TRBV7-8	CASSPQGTASWNSPLHF
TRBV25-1	CASSEQSEPSYGYTF
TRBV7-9	CASSLGGTGENYGYTF
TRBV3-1	CASSQSAGLSPLHF
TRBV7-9	CASSLGLDNTGEGQPQYF
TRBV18	CASSLRTSGGGDTQYF
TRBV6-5	CASSLQAASSYNSPLHF
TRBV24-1	CATRDWGTNYGYTF
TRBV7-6	CASSLAGQGRSTDTQYF
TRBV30	CAWSRVGTQYF
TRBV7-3	CASSFSGGRNEQFF
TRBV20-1	CSAFARGNEQFF
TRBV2	CASSPPGPNSPLHF
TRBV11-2	CASSRGRGWLEQYF
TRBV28	CASSDRALNSPLHF
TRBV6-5	CASRTQGLSSYEQYF
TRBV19	CASKAGELFF
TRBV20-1	CSAIEPGQGARGYTF
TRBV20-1	CSARFSGGINEQFF
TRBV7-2	CASSLGAGFLGYTF
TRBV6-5	CASSGQSDKSGYTF
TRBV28	CASSLEGRLNQPQHF
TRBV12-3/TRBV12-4	CASNQDRTYNSPLHF
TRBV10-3	CATQNTGELFF
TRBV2	CASSQDSRGKLFF